This T cell receptor beta chain was identified in a study of human T cells and chemical hapten exposure. Each CDR3 protein is one row after TCRdb ran MiXCR on the RACE reads. The sample has roughly 380,000 distinct CDR3 sequences, 4.8% seen once. The CDR3 consists of 14 residues. Losses at the gene ends were 5 bases for V and 5 bases for J; bases not matched to a gene: 8. Germline CDR1 reads KGHSH; CDR2 reads LQKENI. Time point here: patch test 1, 2 weeks after DPC sensitization. As to treatment: therapeutic diphenylcyclopropenone sensitization with weekly scalp DPC. The chain couples TRBV18 to TRBJ1-1, with 7 nucleotides matching TRBD1. The material sequenced was whole blood, taken in connection with sensitization to the hapten diphenylcyclopropenone (DPC). The origin of this receptor is a woman between 50 and 59 years old with alopecia areata. Some clones in this sample may be carry-over from other donors' samples. The CDR3 nucleotides are TGTGCCAGCTCAAGTAACAGGGGAGGGACTGAAGCTTTCTTT. Amino acids: CASSSNRGGTEAFF.